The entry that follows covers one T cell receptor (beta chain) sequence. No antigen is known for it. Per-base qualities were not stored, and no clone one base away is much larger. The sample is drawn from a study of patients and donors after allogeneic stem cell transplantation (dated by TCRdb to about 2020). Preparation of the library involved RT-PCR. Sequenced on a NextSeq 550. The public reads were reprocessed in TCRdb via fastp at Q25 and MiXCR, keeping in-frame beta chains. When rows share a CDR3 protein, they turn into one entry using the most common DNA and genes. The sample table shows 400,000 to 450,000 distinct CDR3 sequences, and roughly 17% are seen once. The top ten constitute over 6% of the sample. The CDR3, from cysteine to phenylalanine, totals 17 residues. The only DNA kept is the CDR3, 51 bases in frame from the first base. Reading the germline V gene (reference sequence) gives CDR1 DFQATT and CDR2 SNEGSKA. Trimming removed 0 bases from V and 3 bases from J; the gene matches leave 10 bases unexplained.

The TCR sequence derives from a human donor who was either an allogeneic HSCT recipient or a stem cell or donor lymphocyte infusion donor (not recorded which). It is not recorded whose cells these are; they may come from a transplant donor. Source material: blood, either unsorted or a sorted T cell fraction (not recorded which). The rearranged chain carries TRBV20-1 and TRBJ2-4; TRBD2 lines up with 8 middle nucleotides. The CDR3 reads CSARDLDPGTSKNIQYF. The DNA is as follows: TGCAGTGCTAGAGATCTAGACCCCGGGACTAGCAAAAACATTCAGTACTTC.